This TCR beta chain was observed in a study of identical twins. Template switching introduced a universal primer site, and the cDNA bore unique molecular identifiers. Via MiXCR, TCRdb re-called the 5' RACE reads, giving one row per CDR3 protein. The table lists 15,000 to 20,000 distinct CDR3 sequences, roughly 69% of them singletons, with 5% to 7% in the top ten. V was clipped by 1 base and J by 1 base; unmatched bases: 6. In germline, CDR1 is SGHTA, CDR2 FQGTGA. The CDR3 runs 17 residues. Every sampled donor was Caucasian and healthy. Sequenced input: memory (CD45RO+) T cells sorted from blood. The J gene is TRBJ2-3, the V gene TRBV7-3, with 9 bases lining up with TRBD2. The sequence derives from a woman between 18 and 30 years old in good health. This table probably holds off-target reads from a library built for another chain. This chain's CDR3 is CASSLKRAGGGTDTQYF. Written as DNA, the CDR3 is TGTGCCAGCAGCTTAAAGAGGGCGGGAGGGGGCACAGATACGCAGTATTTT.